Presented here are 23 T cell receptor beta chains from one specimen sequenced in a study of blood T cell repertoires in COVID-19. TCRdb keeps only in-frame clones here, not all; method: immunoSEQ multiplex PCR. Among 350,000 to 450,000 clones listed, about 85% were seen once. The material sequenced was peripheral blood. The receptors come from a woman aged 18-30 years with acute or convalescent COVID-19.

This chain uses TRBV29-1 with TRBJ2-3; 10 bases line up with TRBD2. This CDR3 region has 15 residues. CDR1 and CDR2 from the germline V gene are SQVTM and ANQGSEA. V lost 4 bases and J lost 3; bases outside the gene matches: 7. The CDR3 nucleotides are TGCAGCGTTGGTGAAGCGGGGGGGATAACAGATACGCAGTATTTT. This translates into CSVGEAGGITDTQYF.

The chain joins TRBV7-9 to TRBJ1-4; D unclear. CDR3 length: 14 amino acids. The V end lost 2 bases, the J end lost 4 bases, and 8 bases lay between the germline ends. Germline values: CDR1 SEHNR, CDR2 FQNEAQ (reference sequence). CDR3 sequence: CASSLNQNNEKLFF. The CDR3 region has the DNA TGTGCCAGCAGCTTAAACCAGAATAATGAAAAACTGTTTTTT.

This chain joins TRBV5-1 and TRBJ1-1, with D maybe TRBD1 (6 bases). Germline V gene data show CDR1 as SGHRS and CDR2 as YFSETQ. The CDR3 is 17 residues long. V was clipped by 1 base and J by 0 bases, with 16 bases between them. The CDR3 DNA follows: TGCGCCAGCAGCTTGAACCCCCGGACAGCCATGAACACTGAAGCTTTCTTT. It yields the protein CASSLNPRTAMNTEAFF.

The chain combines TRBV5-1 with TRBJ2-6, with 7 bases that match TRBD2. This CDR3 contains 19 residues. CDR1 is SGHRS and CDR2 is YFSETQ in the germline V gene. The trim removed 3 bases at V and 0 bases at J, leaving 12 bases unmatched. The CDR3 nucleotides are TGCGCCAGCAGCTCCGGACCGGGCGGGGGAACCTCTGGGGCCAACGTCCTGACTTTC. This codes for CASSSGPGGGTSGANVLTF.

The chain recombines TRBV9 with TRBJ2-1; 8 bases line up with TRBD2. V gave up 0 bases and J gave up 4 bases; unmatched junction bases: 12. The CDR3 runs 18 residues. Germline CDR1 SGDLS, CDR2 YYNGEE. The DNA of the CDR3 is TGTGCCAGCAGCGTAGATCGGGAGGGCGGGGCTACGTACAATGAGCAGTTCTTC. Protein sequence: CASSVDREGGATYNEQFF.

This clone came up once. The CDR3 region is CASSHLSGQLGNTIYF. The DNA of the CDR3 is TGCGCCAGCAGCCACCTCTCGGGACAGCTCGGAAACACCATATATTTT. The genes are TRBV4-1 and TRBJ1-3; 7 positions agree with TRBD1. With V trimmed by 3 bases and J by 4 bases, 9 bases remained unmatched. From germline, CDR1 is MGHRA and CDR2 YSYEKL. This CDR3 region has 16 residues.

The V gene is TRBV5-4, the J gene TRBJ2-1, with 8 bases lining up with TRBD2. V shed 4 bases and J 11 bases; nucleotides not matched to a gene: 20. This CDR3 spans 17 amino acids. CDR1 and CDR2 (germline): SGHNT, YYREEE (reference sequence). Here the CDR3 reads CASSPPGAGGAGGQQFF. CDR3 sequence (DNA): TGTGCCAGCAGCCCCCCAGGGGCGGGGGGCGCGGGTGGACAGCAGTTCTTC.

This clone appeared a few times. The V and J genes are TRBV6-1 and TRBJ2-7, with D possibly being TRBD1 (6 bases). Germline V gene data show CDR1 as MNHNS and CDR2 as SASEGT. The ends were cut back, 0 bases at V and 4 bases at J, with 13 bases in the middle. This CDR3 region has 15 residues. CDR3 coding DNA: TGTGCCAGCAGTGAAGCAAACAGGGCCATATACGAGCAGTACTTC. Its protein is CASSEANRAIYEQYF.

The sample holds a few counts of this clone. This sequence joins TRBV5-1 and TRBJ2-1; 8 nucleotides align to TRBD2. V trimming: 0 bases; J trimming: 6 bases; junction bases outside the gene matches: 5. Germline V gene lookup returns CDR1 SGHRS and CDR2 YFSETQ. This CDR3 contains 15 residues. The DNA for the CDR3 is TGCGCCAGCAGCTTGGCGGCGGGAGGTCGCAATGAGCAGTTCTTC. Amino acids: CASSLAAGGRNEQFF.

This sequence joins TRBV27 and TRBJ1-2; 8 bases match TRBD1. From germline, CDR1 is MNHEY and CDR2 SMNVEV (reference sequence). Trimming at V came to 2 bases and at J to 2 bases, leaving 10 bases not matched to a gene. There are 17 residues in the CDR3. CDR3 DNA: TGTGCCAGCAGTTTAAGCCTCCCACAGGGGGGGAACTATGGCTACACCTTC. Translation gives CASSLSLPQGGNYGYTF.

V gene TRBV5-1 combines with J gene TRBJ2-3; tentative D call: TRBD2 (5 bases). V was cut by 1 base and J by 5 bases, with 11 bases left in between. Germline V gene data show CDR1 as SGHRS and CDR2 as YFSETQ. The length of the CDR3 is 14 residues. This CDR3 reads CASSLPSGEDTQYF. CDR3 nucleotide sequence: TGCGCCAGCAGCTTGCCCTCCGGGGAAGATACGCAGTATTTT.

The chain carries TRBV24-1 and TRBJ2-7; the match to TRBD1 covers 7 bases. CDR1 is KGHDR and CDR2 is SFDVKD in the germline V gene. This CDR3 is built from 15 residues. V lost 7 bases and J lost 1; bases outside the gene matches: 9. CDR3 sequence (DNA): TGTGCCACCAGCCCCGGGACAGAGCTTTCCTACGAGCAGTACTTC. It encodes CATSPGTELSYEQYF.

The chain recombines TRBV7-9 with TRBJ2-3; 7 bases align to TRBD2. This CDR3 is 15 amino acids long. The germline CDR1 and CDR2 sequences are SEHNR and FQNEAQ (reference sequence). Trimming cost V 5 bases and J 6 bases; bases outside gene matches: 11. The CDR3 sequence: CASSHRTRFADTQYF. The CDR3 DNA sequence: TGTGCCAGCAGCCACAGGACTAGATTCGCCGATACGCAGTATTTT.

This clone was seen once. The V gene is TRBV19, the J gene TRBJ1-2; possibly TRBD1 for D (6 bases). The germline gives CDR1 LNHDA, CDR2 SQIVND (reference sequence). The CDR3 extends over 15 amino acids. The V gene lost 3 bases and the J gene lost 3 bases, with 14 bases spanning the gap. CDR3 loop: CASSIDSGVDYGYTF. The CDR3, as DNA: TGTGCCAGTAGTATCGATTCAGGGGTTGACTATGGCTACACCTTC. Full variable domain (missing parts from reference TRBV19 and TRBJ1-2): DGGITQSPKYLFRKEGQNVTLSCEQNLNHDAMYWYRQDPGQGLRLIYYSQIVNDFQKGDIAEGYSVSREKKESFPLTVTSAQKNPTAFYLCASSIDSGVDYGYTFGSGTRLTVV.

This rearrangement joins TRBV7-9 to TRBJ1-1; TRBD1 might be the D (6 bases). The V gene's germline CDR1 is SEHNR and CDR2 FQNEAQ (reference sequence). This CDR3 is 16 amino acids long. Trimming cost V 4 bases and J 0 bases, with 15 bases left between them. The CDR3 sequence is CASSSTDRLVNTEAFF. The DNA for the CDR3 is TGTGCCAGCAGCTCGACCGACAGGCTCGTGAACACTGAAGCTTTCTTT.

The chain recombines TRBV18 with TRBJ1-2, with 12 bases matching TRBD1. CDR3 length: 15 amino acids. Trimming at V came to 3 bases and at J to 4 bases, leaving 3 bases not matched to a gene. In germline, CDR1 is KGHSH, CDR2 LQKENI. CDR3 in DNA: TGTGCCAGCTCACCCGGGACAGGGGGCGCCTATGGCTACACCTTC. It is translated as CASSPGTGGAYGYTF.

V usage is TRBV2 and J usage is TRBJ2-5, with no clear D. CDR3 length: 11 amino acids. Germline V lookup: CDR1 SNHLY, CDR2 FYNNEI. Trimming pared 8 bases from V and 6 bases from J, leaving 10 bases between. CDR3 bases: TGTGCCAGCTCCTCAGGCCAGACCCAGTACTTC. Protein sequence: CASSSGQTQYF.

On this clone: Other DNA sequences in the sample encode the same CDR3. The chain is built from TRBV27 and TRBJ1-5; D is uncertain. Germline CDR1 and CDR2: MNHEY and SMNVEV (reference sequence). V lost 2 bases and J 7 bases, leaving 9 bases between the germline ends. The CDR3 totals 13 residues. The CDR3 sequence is CASSLGGSQPQHF. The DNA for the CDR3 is TGTGCCAGCAGTTTAGGTGGGAGCCAGCCCCAGCATTTT.

The chain's CDR3 is CASSLMGDDTGELFF. The CDR3 DNA is TGTGCCAGCAGCTTAATGGGAGACGACACCGGGGAGCTGTTTTTT. The V call is TRBV7-3, the J call TRBJ2-2; D possibly corresponds to TRBD2 (5 bases). Trimming stripped 1 base from V and 3 bases from J, with 9 bases between. In germline, CDR1 is SGHTA, CDR2 FQGTGA. The CDR3 sequence is 15 residues long.

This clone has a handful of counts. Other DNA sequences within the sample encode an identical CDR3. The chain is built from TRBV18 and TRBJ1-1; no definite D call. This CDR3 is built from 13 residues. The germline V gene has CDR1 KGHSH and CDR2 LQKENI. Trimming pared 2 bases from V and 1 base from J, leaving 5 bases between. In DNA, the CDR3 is TGTGCCAGCTCACCAGGCGGGAACACTGAAGCTTTCTTT. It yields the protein CASSPGGNTEAFF.

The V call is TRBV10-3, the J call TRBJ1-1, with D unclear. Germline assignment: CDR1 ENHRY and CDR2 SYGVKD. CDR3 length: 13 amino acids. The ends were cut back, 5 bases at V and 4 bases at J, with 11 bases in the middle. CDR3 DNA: TGTGCCATCAGTACAGTCAGTAGCACTGAAGCTTTCTTT. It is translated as CAISTVSSTEAFF.

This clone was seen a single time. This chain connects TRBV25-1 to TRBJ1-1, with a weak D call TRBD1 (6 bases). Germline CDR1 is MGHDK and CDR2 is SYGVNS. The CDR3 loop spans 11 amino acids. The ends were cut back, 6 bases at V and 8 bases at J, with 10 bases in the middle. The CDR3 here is CASRKGQEAFF. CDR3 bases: TGTGCCAGCAGGAAAGGACAGGAAGCTTTCTTT.

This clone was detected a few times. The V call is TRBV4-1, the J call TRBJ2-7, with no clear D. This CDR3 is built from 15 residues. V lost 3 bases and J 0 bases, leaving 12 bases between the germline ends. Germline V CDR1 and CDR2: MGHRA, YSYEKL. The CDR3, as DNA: TGCGCCAGCAGCCATCCCGGAGATAGCTCCTACGAGCAGTACTTC. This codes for CASSHPGDSSYEQYF.